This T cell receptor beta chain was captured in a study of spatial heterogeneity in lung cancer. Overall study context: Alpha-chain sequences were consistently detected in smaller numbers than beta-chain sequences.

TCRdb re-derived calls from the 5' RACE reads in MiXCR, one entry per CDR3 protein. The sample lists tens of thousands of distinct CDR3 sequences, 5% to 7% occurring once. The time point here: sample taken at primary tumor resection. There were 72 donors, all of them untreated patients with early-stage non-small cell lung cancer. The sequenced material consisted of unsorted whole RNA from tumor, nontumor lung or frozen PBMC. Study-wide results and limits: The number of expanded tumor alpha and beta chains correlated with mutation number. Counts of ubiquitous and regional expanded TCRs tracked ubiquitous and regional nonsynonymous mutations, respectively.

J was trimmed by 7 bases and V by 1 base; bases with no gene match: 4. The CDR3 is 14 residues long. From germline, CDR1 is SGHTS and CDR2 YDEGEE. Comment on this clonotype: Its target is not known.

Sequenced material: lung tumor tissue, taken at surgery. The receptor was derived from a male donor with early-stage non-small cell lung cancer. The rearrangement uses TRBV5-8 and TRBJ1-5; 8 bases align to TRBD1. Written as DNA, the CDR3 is TGTGCCAGCAGCTTGTTGACAGGGGCACAGCCCCAGCATTTT. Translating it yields CASSLLTGAQPQHF.